This TCR beta chain was recorded in a study of quantifying T cell responses using KT2 cells listed by TCRdb under 2017. Study-wide context: RNA was DNase-treated and reverse transcribed with TCR alpha and beta constant-region primers, mostly using SuperScript III. Under optimum conditions, the efficiency of the T4 ligation step was estimated to be more than 9.5%. PCR2 was run as a SYBR Green qPCR and stopped at a predetermined fluorescence threshold to avoid over-amplification.

In regard to this clonotype: The target of this receptor is not known. No per-base quality is available; no much larger clone lies one base away.

The method was UMI-ligation and nested PCR. Using T4 RNA ligase 1, a single-stranded oligonucleotide bearing the Illumina SP2 sequence plus a UMI was ligated onto the 3' end of the cDNA. PCR1 used three to five cycles (98 degrees C 15 s, 69 degrees C 30 s, 72 degrees C 40 s), and the beta primer was an equimolar mix of RC1.1 and RC1.2 that covered TRBC1 and TRBC2. Starting at PCR2, the TCR alpha and beta chains were handled separately, and sample indices and Illumina adaptors were added. The UMI was composed of 12 random nucleotides, arranged as two hexamers separated by a spacer, and was positioned after an 8-base spacer. Libraries were sequenced on an Illumina MiSeq with v2 2x251 paired-end chemistry, typically about twelve samples per run. PhiX DNA was added at roughly 5-7% to each sequencing library so that diversity was increased. As for how the authors treated the data: The raw reads were converted into FASTQ with bcl2fastq and then demultiplexed by dual indices with Demultiplexor. Decombinator assigned V and J genes by tag matching, allowing a single base-pair mismatch. Using UMIs, Collapsinator corrected both sequencing errors and the frequency errors that come from PCR heterogeneity. CDR3Translator turned Decombinator identifiers into nucleotide sequence, translated that sequence into amino acids, and pulled out the CDR3 based on C- and N-terminal motifs. Each distinct KT2 TCR was counted as a cluster of KT2 sequences sharing one unique molecular identifier. Using fastp at Q25 and MiXCR, TCRdb reprocessed the public reads and kept productive beta chains. Rows with one shared CDR3 protein collapse into an entry with the most common genes and DNA. The V and J calls come from TCRdb's annotation, not from the publication. The sample records tens of thousands of distinct CDR3 sequences, 7.3% of which are singletons. The ten largest clones take up approximately 14% of the sample.

Known numbers of KT2, a T cell clone whose TCR had been sequenced previously, were spiked into unfractionated PBMC to test the sensitivity and accuracy of the pipeline. A range of KT2-to-PBMC ratios was set up by mixing KT2 cells into a fixed number of PBMC. Results and caveats for the whole study, not just this receptor: Saturation in the detection of KT2 sequences was observed at very high KT2 spike-in numbers. Counts of KT2 alpha and beta sequences scaled linearly with input KT2 cell number over several orders of magnitude. KT2 sequences were still detected at the lowest spike-in tested, roughly one KT2 cell per 100,000 PBMC. The study did not include a side-by-side comparison of this pipeline with other TCR sequencing techniques.

Reading from cysteine to phenylalanine, the CDR3 counts 12 amino acids. Only the CDR3 DNA stays, 36 bases, in frame from base 1. The V and J ends are trimmed by 2 bases and 9 bases, leaving 5 bases between them. The germline V gene provides CDR1 MNHEY and CDR2 SVGEGT. The rearranged segments are TRBV6-2 or TRBV6-3 and TRBJ1-6; no confident D gene assignment can be made. This receptor was identified in a human donor. The sequenced sample was PBMCs spiked with cells of the T cell clone KT2. The DNA sequence reads TGTGCCAGCAGTTACGTCTTTTCACCCCTCCACTTT. The translation is CASSYVFSPLHF.